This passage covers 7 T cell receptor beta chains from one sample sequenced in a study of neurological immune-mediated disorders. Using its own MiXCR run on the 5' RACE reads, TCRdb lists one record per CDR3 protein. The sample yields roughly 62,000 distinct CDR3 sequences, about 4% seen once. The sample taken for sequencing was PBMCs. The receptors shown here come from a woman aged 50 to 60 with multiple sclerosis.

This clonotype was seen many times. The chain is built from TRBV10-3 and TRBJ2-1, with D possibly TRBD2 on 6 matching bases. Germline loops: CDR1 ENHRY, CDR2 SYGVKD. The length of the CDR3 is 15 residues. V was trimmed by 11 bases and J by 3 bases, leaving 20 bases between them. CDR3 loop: CAALGDSIHYNEQFF. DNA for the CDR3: TGTGCCGCTTTGGGGGACTCGATACACTACAATGAGCAGTTCTTC.

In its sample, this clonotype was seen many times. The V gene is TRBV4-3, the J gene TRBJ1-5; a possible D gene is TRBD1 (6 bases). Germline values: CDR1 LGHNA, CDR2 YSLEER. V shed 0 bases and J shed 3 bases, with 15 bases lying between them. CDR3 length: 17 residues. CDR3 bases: TGCGCCAGCAGCCAAGATTTTTTAGGGGGAGTCAATCAGCCCCAGCATTTT. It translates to CASSQDFLGGVNQPQHF.

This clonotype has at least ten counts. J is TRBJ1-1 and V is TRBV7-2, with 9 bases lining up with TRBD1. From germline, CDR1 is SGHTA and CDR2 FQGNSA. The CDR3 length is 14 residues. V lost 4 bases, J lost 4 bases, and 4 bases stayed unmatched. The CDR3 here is CASSSQGAPTEAFF. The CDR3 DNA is TGTGCCAGCAGCTCACAGGGGGCGCCCACTGAAGCTTTCTTT.

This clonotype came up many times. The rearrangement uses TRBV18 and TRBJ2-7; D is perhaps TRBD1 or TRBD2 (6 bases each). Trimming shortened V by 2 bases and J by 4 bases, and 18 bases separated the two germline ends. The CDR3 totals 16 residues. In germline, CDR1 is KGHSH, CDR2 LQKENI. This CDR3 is CASSPVGGTGAYEQYF. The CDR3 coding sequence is TGTGCCAGCTCACCAGTAGGGGGGACGGGAGCTTACGAGCAGTACTTC.

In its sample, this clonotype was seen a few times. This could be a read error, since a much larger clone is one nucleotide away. The CDR3 DNA follows: TGCAGCGTTGAAAAGGGAAAGACGGGGAATGAGCAGTTCTTC. Translation: CSVEKGKTGNEQFF. The rearrangement uses TRBV29-1 and TRBJ2-1, with D possibly being TRBD2 (5 bases). CDR1 SQVTM and CDR2 ANQGSEA come from the germline V gene. The CDR3 has 14 residues. Trimming removed 2 bases at V and 7 bases at J, with 15 bases between.

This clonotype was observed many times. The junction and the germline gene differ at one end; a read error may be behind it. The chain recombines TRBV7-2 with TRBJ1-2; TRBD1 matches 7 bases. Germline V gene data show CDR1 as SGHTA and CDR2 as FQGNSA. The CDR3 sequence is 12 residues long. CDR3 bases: TGTGCCAGCAGCTTGACCCGGGACAGATTTATCTTC. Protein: CASSLTRDRFIF.

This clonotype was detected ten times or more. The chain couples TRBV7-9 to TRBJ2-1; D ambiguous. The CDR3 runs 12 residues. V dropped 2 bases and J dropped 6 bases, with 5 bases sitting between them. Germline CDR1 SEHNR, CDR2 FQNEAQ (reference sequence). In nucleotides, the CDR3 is TGTGCCAGCAGCTTATTGTCCAATGAGCAGTTCTTC. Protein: CASSLLSNEQFF.